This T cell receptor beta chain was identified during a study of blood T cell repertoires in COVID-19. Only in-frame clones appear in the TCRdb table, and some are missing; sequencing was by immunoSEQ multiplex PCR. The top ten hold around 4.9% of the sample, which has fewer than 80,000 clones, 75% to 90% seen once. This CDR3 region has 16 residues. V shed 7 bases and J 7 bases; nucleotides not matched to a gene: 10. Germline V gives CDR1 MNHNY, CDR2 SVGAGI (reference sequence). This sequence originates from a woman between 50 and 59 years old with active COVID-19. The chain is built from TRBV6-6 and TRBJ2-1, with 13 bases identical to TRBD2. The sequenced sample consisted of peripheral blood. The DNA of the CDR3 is TGTGCCAGCAATAGACTAGCGGGAGGAGGAGTTAATGAGCAGTTCTTC. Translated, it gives CASNRLAGGGVNEQFF.